The TCR beta chain under discussion was sequenced for a study of CD8+CD57+ T cells in acquired aplastic anemia. Patients sequenced had flow cytometry evidence of CD8+CD57+ cell expansion. Genomic DNA constituted the template upon which TCR beta VDJ and CDR3 profiling was performed. MiXCR was run by TCRdb on the reads, yielding one entry per CDR3 protein. The sample shows under 350,000 distinct CDR3 sequences, roughly 61% of them seen only once. Germline assignment: CDR1 LNHDA and CDR2 SQIVND (reference sequence). The CDR3 has 15 amino acids. As regards this clonotype: An end of the junction differs from the germline gene, which may be a read error.

The V call is TRBV19, the J call TRBJ1-1; no clear D gene. The origin of this receptor is a human donor with aplastic anemia. The specimen sequenced was sorted CD4+, CD8+, or CD8+CD57+ T cells (not recorded which) from PBMCs. The CDR3 loop is CASNKDFKMSTEAFF. CDR3 in DNA: TGTGCCAGCAATAAGGACTTTAAGATGAGCACTGAGGCTTTCTTT.